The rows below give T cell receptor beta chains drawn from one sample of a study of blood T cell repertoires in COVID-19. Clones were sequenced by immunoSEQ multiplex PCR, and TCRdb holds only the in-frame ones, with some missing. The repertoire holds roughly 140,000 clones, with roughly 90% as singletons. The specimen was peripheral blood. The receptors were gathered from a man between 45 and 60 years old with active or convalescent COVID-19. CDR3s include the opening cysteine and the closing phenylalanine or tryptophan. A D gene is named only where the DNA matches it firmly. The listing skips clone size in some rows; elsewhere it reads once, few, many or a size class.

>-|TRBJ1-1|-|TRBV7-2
TGTGCCAGCAGCTTAGACGGGGGGCTCACTGAAGCTTTCTTT
CASSLDGGLTEAFF
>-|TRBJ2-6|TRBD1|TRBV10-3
TGTGCCATCAGTGAAATTAGAACAGGGGCGAACTCTGGGGCCAACGTCCTGACTTTC
CAISEIRTGANSGANVLTF
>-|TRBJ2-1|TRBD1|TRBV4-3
TGCGCCAGCAGCCAACGGGACAGGGGAGATGAGCAGTTCTTC
CASSQRDRGDEQFF
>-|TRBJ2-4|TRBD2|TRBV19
TGTGCCAGTAGTGGCCTAGCGGTCCAGCAAAACATTCAGTACTTC
CASSGLAVQQNIQYF
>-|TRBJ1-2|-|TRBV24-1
TGTGCCACCAGTGACGCCTTGGGGGGGGCGGACTATGGCTACACCTTC
CATSDALGGADYGYTF
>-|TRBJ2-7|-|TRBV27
TGTGCCAGCAGTAACGACGGGGGAACCTACGAGCAGTACTTC
CASSNDGGTYEQYF
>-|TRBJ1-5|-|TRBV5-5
TGTGCCAGCAGCTCCAACATGGGCGAGCCCCAGCATTTT
CASSSNMGEPQHF
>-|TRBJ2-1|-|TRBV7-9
TGTGCCAGCAGCTTAACCGGGAGCTCCTACAATGAGCAGTTCTTC
CASSLTGSSYNEQFF
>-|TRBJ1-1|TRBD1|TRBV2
TGTGCCAGCAGTGATGGCGGACAGGGTGCTTTCTTT
CASSDGGQGAFF
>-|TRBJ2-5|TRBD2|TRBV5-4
TGTGCCAGCAGCTTGGTGGGAGGGGAGACCCAGTACTTC
CASSLVGGETQYF
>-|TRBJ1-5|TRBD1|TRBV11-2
TGTGCCAGCAGCCCAGGTGGACAGGGAGGTCAGCCCCAGCATTTT
CASSPGGQGGQPQHF
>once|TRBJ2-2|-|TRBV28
TGTGCCAGCAGTTTAGCGGGGGCCGCCGGGGAGCTGTTTTTT
CASSLAGAAGELFF
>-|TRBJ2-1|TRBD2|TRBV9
TGTGCCAGCAGCGTAGGCCCCGCGGGAGGGGGTAATGAGCAGTTCTTC
CASSVGPAGGGNEQFF
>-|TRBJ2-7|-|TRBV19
TGTGCCAGTAGTATCAACCCAGGGACCTACGAGCAGTACTTC
CASSINPGTYEQYF
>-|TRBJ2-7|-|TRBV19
TGTGCCAGTAGTCCGGGGAGCAAGAAGTCCTACGAGCAGTACTTC
CASSPGSKKSYEQYF
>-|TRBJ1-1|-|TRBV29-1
TGCAGCGTTGAGGTTAACAGGAACCTGAACACTGAAGCTTTCTTT
CSVEVNRNLNTEAFF
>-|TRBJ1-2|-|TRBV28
TGTGCCAGCAGTTTACTACTAGTGGGTGGCTACACCTTC
CASSLLLVGGYTF
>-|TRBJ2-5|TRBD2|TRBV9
TGTGCCAGCAGCCCGGGGGGTCTAGCGGGAGTACAGGAGACCCAGTACTTC
CASSPGGLAGVQETQYF